This T cell receptor (beta chain) comes out of a study of blood T cell repertoires in COVID-19. As for the study in general: Researchers got acute and convalescent COVID-19 samples from the United States, Italy and Spain. Sources were T cells, B-cell-depleted T cells, or PBMCs; the material itself was cDNA or gDNA.

Trimming shortened V by 3 bases and J by 1 base, and 12 bases separated the two germline ends. The germline V gene has CDR1 SEHNR and CDR2 FQNEAQ (reference sequence). CDR3 length equals 15 residues. Per the authors' pipeline: From reference gene primer amplification, estimates of nucleated cell counts were derived. Profiling relied on immunoSEQ multiplex PCR, and the TCRdb table lists in-frame clones only, not all of them. The V and J calls and clone size come from that table; D and trimming were worked out from the DNA. This table has 45,000 to 65,000 clones, 87% appearing once. This rearrangement joins TRBV7-9 to TRBJ1-1, with D hard to call. The sequence was obtained from a man older than 75 in a cohort sampled during active COVID-19. Sample: peripheral blood. The CDR3 reads CASSFRGRKNTEAFF. In DNA form, the CDR3 reads TGTGCCAGCAGCTTCCGCGGGCGGAAGAACACTGAAGCTTTCTTT.